This record concerns one T cell receptor beta chain sequence. Its binding antigen is unknown. No much larger clone exists at a distance of one base, and base qualities are not known. The data originate from a study of CD8+CD57+ T cells in acquired aplastic anemia (dated by TCRdb to about 2018). Looking at the study overall: Extracted DNA from sorted CD4+ and CD8+ cells averaged 3.2 ug, ranging from roughly 0.2 to 30 ug. Healthy donor samples averaged approximately 10 million reads for CD4+ and about 11 million for CD8+ cells. What the study reported, not specific to this receptor: Some 30 CD8+ CDR3 sequences were found to be shared between patients and controls, but these sequences appeared to be highly expressed in patients and within the immunodominant clones of the patients. No significant difference in CD8+ Simpson's diversity was found between patients and healthy controls (P=0.060).

The study deep-sequenced TCR repertoires of sorted CD4+ and CD8+ blood T cells from severe aplastic anemia patients and healthy subjects. Ficoll-Paque density gradient centrifugation was used to isolate peripheral blood mononuclear cells. CD4+ and CD8+ T cells were sorted by FACS or magnetic beads before DNA extraction. Taken from cysteine to phenylalanine, the CDR3 has 15 residues. This entry keeps only the CDR3 DNA: 45 bases, framed from base 1. CDR1 and CDR2 are drawn from the germline V gene: SGHTA, FQGNSA. V is cut back by 0 bases and J by 3 bases, with 5 bases in the junction unmatched. TCR beta VDJ combination and CDR3 sequence profiling used genomic DNA as the template. An Illumina HiSeq 2000 was used for TCR repertoire sequencing. Per the authors' processing: TRBV/TRBJ rearrangement plots, CDR3 size and DJ length profiles, and Simpson's diversity index were used to evaluate the repertoires. Whichever DNA sequence was most abundant in the deep sequencing data was defined as the immunodominant clone. CDR3 amino acid sequences were checked for sharing between subjects and were compared against published repertoires and the VDJdb database. The public sequencing data were trimmed at Q25 with fastp and processed into clonotypes with MiXCR by TCRdb, which kept only in-frame beta chains. Every entry covers one CDR3 protein and lists the most common genes and DNA from its rows. The V and J calls reflect TCRdb's pipeline rather than the authors' work. This sample comprises over 35,000 distinct CDR3 sequences, approximately 71% of them detected only once. Less than 25% of the sample is taken by the ten largest.

The source is a human donor in good health, serving as a control. The sample consisted of sorted CD4+, CD8+, or CD8+CD57+ T cells (not recorded which) from PBMCs. In this chain, TRBV7-2 is recombined with TRBJ2-7; TRBD1 aligns with 7 central bases. The CDR3 region reads CASSLAGGTLYEQYF. The DNA sequence is TGTGCCAGCAGCTTAGCAGGGGGCACCCTCTACGAGCAGTACTTC.